The rows below give T cell receptor beta chains drawn from one sample of a study of shared clonotypes between healthy human individuals. Here immunoSEQ multiplex PCR was the method, and the copy in TCRdb shows in-frame clones only, minus some. The sample holds 1.5 million to 2.5 million clones, about 95% seen once. Sequenced material: naive CD8+ T cells sorted from blood. The source of these receptors is a man between 18 and 35 years old in good health. CDR3s leave out the opening cysteine and the closing phenylalanine or tryptophan.

TRBV27	TRBJ2-7	13	ASSTIDRLSYEQY
TRBV18	TRBJ2-3	16	ASSPSLMGQGTVDTQY
TRBV29-1	TRBJ1-4	12	SVEEPGAGEKLF
TRBV6-5	TRBJ2-5	14	ASSYSIAGFQETQY
TRBV9	TRBJ2-1	12	ASSSAGGYNEQF
TRBV5-6	TRBJ2-3	13	ASSLGTGATDTQY
TRBV29-1	TRBJ2-1	12	SVVSGPNYNEQF
TRBV19	TRBJ2-7	12	ASSIDLESYEQY
TRBV13	TRBJ2-1	10	ASSFGYNEQF
TRBV28	TRBJ2-7	11	ASSFGRAYEQY
TRBV28	TRBJ1-3	11	ASSFQSGNTIY
TRBV30	TRBJ1-5	12	AWSEDLSNQPQH
TRBV5-6	TRBJ1-1	12	ASSEDFMNTEAF
TRBV29-1	TRBJ1-1	9	SVDGGGEAF
TRBV27	TRBJ2-5	11	ASSLHSQETQY
TRBV6-5	TRBJ1-4	12	ASSYGQGNEKLF
TRBV7-9	TRBJ2-5	15	ASSLGGEESSRETQY
TRBV7-6	TRBJ2-1	12	ASSHMTGDNEQF
TRBV6-5	TRBJ2-7	12	ASSWSRSSYEQY
TRBV4-3	TRBJ2-7	14	ASSQDREGTLGEQY
TRBV30	TRBJ2-3	13	AWSPLAGVTDTQY
TRBV28	TRBJ1-1	10	ASTSEGTEAF
TRBV7-9	TRBJ1-1	11	ASSLTPDTEAF
TRBV14	TRBJ1-2	13	ASSQDLEGVYGYT
TRBV27	TRBJ2-7	12	ASRVQARGAQPS
TRBV19	TRBJ2-7	12	ASSYDREAYEQY
TRBV5-1	TRBJ1-1	12	ASSSLRENTEAF
TRBV6-6	TRBJ2-7	12	ASSYSGRAYEQY
TRBV4-1	TRBJ2-1	12	ASRLAGAPNEQF
TRBV27	TRBJ2-7	13	ASSSPETTSYEQY
TRBV9	TRBJ2-3	14	ASSPLGGLLTDTQY
TRBV4-3	TRBJ2-7	12	ASSQEEQSYEQY
TRBV7-3	TRBJ2-3	14	ASSNTGTVPTDTQY
TRBV19	TRBJ2-2	13	ASSITGGYTGELF
TRBV5-1	TRBJ2-7	13	ASSLEWQPSYEQY
TRBV9	TRBJ1-6	12	ASSETGHNSPLH
TRBV5-4	TRBJ2-7	9	ASGVGHEQY
TRBV7-2	TRBJ1-4	14	ASSLGTLATNEKLF
TRBV4-3	TRBJ2-7	17	ASSQEYTSTQPSLYEQY
TRBV28	TRBJ1-6	14	ASSLGGSSYNSPLH
TRBV5-8	TRBJ2-7	14	ASSLEDRAPSYEQY